This entry is about one T cell receptor beta chain. The data derive from a study of blood T cells in healthy people across ages. A second roughly 7 to 11 cycle PCR used barcoded and J-beta primers. A tag from a template-switch adaptor with 12 random nucleotides marked each cDNA molecule. Via MiXCR, TCRdb re-called the 5' RACE reads, giving one row per CDR3 protein. The sample carries 1 million or so distinct CDR3 sequences, less than 50% recorded once. V lost 8 bases and J lost 0, with 13 bases in between. Per germline, CDR1 MDHEN and CDR2 SYDVKM. The length of the CDR3 is 15 residues. The sequence came from an older woman in good health. V and J are TRBV28 and TRBJ2-2, with unresolved D. The sequenced sample consisted of blood. For the CDR3, the DNA is TGTGCCAGCGGACCTAGAAACTCGAACACCGGGGAGCTGTTTTTT. Translating it yields CASGPRNSNTGELFF.